What follows is one T cell receptor beta chain and its context. Its antigen is unidentified. The entry originates in a study of shared clonotypes between healthy human individuals. All donors were healthy HIV-negative adults lacking recent acute infections or vaccinations. Memory CD4+ cells were the fraction left after CD45RA+ naive selection. General study findings and limits: It was expected that sequencing depth would affect clonotype sharing among donors.

Repertoires were generated with immunoSEQ multiplex PCR, while TCRdb's copy carries only in-frame clones and drops some. Of roughly 2.6 million clones listed, over 85% were seen once; the top ten hold under 0.15%. The CDR3 totals 18 residues. Trimming took off 4 bases at V and 0 bases at J, with 19 bases between the two ends. Germline CDR1 MDHEN, CDR2 SYDVKM. The receptor was isolated from a man younger than 35 in good health. Sequences were obtained from naive CD4+ T cells sorted from blood. Specified subset: CD45RA+ positively selected. The chain couples TRBV28 to TRBJ1-3; D remains unclear. The CDR3 is CASSSQAGGRASGNTIYF. The CDR3 nucleotides read TGTGCCAGCAGTTCCCAAGCCGGAGGTAGGGCCTCTGGAAACACCATATATTTT.